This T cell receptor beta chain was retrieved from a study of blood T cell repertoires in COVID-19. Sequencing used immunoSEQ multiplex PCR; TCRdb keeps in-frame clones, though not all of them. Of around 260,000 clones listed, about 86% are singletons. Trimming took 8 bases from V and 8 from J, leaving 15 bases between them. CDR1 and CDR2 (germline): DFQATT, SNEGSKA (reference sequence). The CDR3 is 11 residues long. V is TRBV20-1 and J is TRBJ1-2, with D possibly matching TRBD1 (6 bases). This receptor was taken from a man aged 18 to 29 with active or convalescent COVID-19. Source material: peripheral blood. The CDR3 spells CSSPGEGGYTF. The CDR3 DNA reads TGCAGTTCACCAGGGGAGGGGGGCTACACCTTC.